A single T cell receptor (beta chain) is shown here with its context. This CDR3 comprises 15 residues. CDR1 and CDR2 from the germline V gene are LNHDA and SQIVND (reference sequence). V dropped 4 bases and J dropped 0 bases, with 13 bases sitting between them. Assay used: immunoSEQ multiplex PCR; TCRdb lists only in-frame clones, some missing. This sample has roughly 130,000 clones, with approximately 90% found just once. This sample stems from a study of control samples from healthy donors and cancer patients. Sequences were obtained from blood. The genes are TRBV19 and TRBJ2-7, with a tentative D call TRBD2 (6 bases). The receptor comes from a woman in her twenties or thirties in good health. The CDR3 protein is CASSNPLGGSYEQYF. CDR3 DNA sequence: TGTGCCAGTAGTAACCCTTTGGGGGGCTCCTACGAGCAGTACTTC.